This paragraph covers one TCR beta chain sequence. What this receptor recognizes is not known. No quality values exist for individual bases; no much larger clone is one base distant. The germline V gene provides CDR1 SGHRS and CDR2 YFSETQ. The trim is 4 bases for V and 0 bases for J, with a gap of 11 bases between the germline ends. Reading from cysteine to phenylalanine, the CDR3 counts 15 amino acids. The kept DNA is CDR3 alone, 45 bases in frame from the first base. The data belong to a study of blood T cell repertoires in COVID-19 (TCRdb year 2020). Broadly, across the study: Samples from collaborators originated in the United States, Italy and Spain and spanned both the acute and convalescent phases of COVID-19. The material from the prospective study consisted of cDNA or gDNA derived from T cells, B-cell-depleted T cells, or PBMCs. Deeply sampled blood TCRbeta repertoires from subjects exposed to, actively infected with, or recovered from COVID-19 were included in the dataset. The repertoires were made available in a free public database intended to serve as a resource for research on the immune response to SARS-CoV-2. The samples were drawn from two sources: the first 160 participants of the ongoing ImmuneRACE study, and fewer than 1,500 subjects contributed by 6 global collaborators. Sample metadata almost always included a de-identified subject ID, COVID-19 status, age in years and sex. Where available, HLA class I and class II types were obtained from metadata supplied by the sample provider rather than from assay-based typing. What the authors observed across the whole study: Clinical and demographic metadata were provided uncurated, with the amount varying by source and participant.

Enrolling through a virtual design, the prospective study's participants ranged in age from roughly 18 to 89 years and lived across 24 United States geographic areas. Cohort assignment in the prospective study relied on participant-reported clinical history from a screening survey and a study questionnaire. Exposed participants had been in contact, within 2 weeks of entering the study, with a person who had a PCR-confirmed or clinician-diagnosed case of COVID-19. In the prospective study, mobile phlebotomists collected whole blood, serum and a nasopharyngeal or oropharyngeal swab from each participant. Participants in the prospective study had the option to provide additional blood draws and questionnaires over a roughly 2-month period. Blood samples from the prospective study were shipped frozen or at room temperature prior to DNA extraction. TCRbeta CDR3 regions were amplified from genomic DNA by means of the immunoSEQ Assay, a bias-controlled multiplex PCR. As for the original processing: Within the assay, amplification of reference gene primers was used to estimate how many nucleated cells each sample contained. To quantify the absolute abundance of each unique TCRbeta CDR3 rearrangement, sequence reads were collapsed and filtered. For each sample, productive Simpson clonality was calculated as the square root of Simpson's diversity index across productive rearrangements. TCRdb retrieved this table from immuneACCESS and kept in-frame rearrangements only. Not all clones are present; in checked studies, unresolved V genes account for under half, and no reason is known for the remainder. The V and J calls and clone size are taken from that table; D and trimming were inferred from the DNA. In this sample the table shows about 280,000 clones, about four fifths of which occur a single time. Less than 5.5% of the sample lies in the top ten.

Material for sequencing was PBMCs or T cells enriched from blood (not recorded which). The receptor's source is a man in his forties who had been exposed to COVID-19. The V gene is TRBV5-1 and the J gene is TRBJ1-3, and perhaps TRBD1 as D gene, on 5 matching bases. The bases read TGCGCCAGCAGCACGACAGCCCGCTCTGGAAACACCATATATTTT. The encoded protein is CASSTTARSGNTIYF.